A selection of T cell receptor beta chains follows, all from one sample in a study of blood T cell repertoires in COVID-19. This table comes from immunoSEQ multiplex PCR, and its TCRdb copy is limited to in-frame clones, with some not included. Of over 14,000 clones in the sample, over 80% were seen once. What was sequenced was peripheral blood. These receptors were taken from a human donor in a cohort sampled during active COVID-19. The CDR3 runs from the conserved cysteine through the conserved F or W. A D gene is named only where the DNA matches it firmly. Size is omitted from some rows. Given values are once, few, many or a class for expanded clones.

v_gene	j_gene	abundance	d_gene	CDR3aa	CDR3nt
TRBV20-1	TRBJ2-7	NA	NA	CSASQGSEQYF	TGCAGTGCTAGCCAGGGGAGCGAGCAGTACTTC
TRBV7-6	TRBJ2-7	NA	NA	CASSLSETYEQYF	TGTGCCAGCAGCTTAAGTGAGACCTACGAGCAGTACTTC
TRBV30	TRBJ2-3	NA	TRBD1	CAWAIPGTGSTDTQYF	TGTGCCTGGGCCATCCCCGGGACAGGGTCGACAGATACGCAGTATTTT
TRBV11-2	TRBJ2-3	NA	NA	CASSFLGGVDTQYF	TGTGCCAGCAGCTTTTTGGGCGGGGTAGATACGCAGTATTTT
TRBV18	TRBJ2-3	NA	TRBD1	CASSPGSRDSWTDTQYF	TGTGCCAGCTCACCAGGTTCGAGGGACAGTTGGACAGATACGCAGTATTTT
TRBV3-1/TRBV3-2	TRBJ2-3	NA	TRBD2	CASTQGLAGGYTDTQYF	TGTGCCAGCACCCAGGGACTAGCGGGAGGATACACAGATACGCAGTATTTT
TRBV2	TRBJ1-1	NA	TRBD1	CASTYRPRDSNEAFF	TGTGCCAGCACCTATAGGCCCAGGGACAGCAATGAAGCTTTCTTT
TRBV7-9	TRBJ1-2	NA	TRBD1	CASSSTGGRAGGYTF	TGTGCCAGCAGCTCCACAGGGGGCCGCGCAGGTGGCTACACCTTC
TRBV7-6	TRBJ2-4	NA	TRBD1	CASSSRGRRFDIQYF	TGTGCCAGCAGCTCCAGGGGGCGCAGGTTTGACATTCAGTACTTC
TRBV29-1	TRBJ2-7	NA	TRBD2	CSVVLAGSYEQYF	TGCAGCGTTGTGCTAGCGGGCTCCTACGAGCAGTACTTC
TRBV19	TRBJ1-5	NA	NA	CASSNGGQGNQPQHF	TGTGCCAGTAGTAACGGTGGGCAGGGCAATCAGCCCCAGCATTTT
TRBV28	TRBJ1-1	once	TRBD1	CASSSHRGGTEAFF	TGTGCCAGCAGTTCCCACAGGGGAGGCACTGAAGCTTTCTTT
TRBV28	TRBJ2-7	NA	TRBD1	CASSSTGTGAYEQYF	TGTGCCAGCAGTTCCACCGGGACAGGGGCCTACGAGCAGTACTTC
TRBV19	TRBJ1-4	NA	NA	CASTPVGEEKLFF	TGTGCCAGTACCCCCGTGGGCGAGGAAAAACTGTTTTTT
TRBV4-1	TRBJ2-3	NA	TRBD2	CASSQDRLAGRTDTQYF	TGCGCCAGCAGCCAAGATCGACTAGCGGGACGGACAGATACGCAGTATTTT
TRBV28	TRBJ2-3	NA	NA	CASSFSEMIKYTQYF	TGTGCCAGCAGTTTTAGTGAGATGATTAAATATACGCAGTATTTT
TRBV20-1	TRBJ2-7	once	NA	CSANWAEQYF	TGCAGTGCTAACTGGGCCGAGCAGTACTTC
TRBV13	TRBJ2-1	NA	NA	CASSLGRSGNEQFF	TGTGCCAGCAGCTTAGGCCGTAGTGGCAATGAGCAGTTCTTC
TRBV29-1	TRBJ1-2	NA	TRBD1	CSVVRQGLIGGYTF	TGCAGCGTGGTCCGACAGGGGCTTATAGGTGGCTACACCTTC
TRBV7-8	TRBJ2-7	NA	TRBD1	CASSLAGGSSYEQYF	TGTGCCAGCAGCCTCGCAGGGGGTAGCTCCTACGAGCAGTACTTC
TRBV6-5	TRBJ1-1	NA	NA	CASNSQINTEAFF	TGTGCCAGCAACTCACAGATTAACACTGAAGCTTTCTTT
TRBV13	TRBJ2-7	NA	TRBD2	CASSLVSDGRGTYEQYF	TGTGCCAGCAGCTTAGTTAGCGACGGGAGGGGGACCTACGAGCAGTACTTC
TRBV20-1	TRBJ2-1	NA	NA	CSASLVTEQFF	TGCAGTGCTAGTCTAGTGACTGAGCAGTTCTTC
TRBV5-1	TRBJ2-1	medium-sized	TRBD2	CASSLEIAGSEQFF	TGCGCCAGCAGCTTGGAAATAGCGGGTAGTGAGCAGTTCTTC
TRBV11-2	TRBJ1-1	NA	TRBD1	CASSLTRQGPAEAFF	TGTGCCAGCAGCTTAACCCGACAGGGGCCGGCTGAAGCTTTCTTT
TRBV19	TRBJ2-7	NA	NA	CASSLPSTPIYEQYF	TGTGCCAGTAGCCTTCCTTCCACTCCCATTTACGAGCAGTACTTC
TRBV21-1	TRBJ1-5	few	NA	CASSYRDIRHDSNQPQHF	TGTGCCAGCAGCTACCGGGACATTCGGCATGATAGCAATCAGCCCCAGCATTTT
TRBV7-2	TRBJ2-3	NA	NA	CASSLPRGTDTQYF	TGTGCCAGCAGCTTACCCCGAGGGACAGATACGCAGTATTTT
TRBV28	TRBJ2-7	NA	NA	CASKVALGEQYF	TGTGCCAGCAAGGTAGCGTTAGGCGAGCAGTACTTC
TRBV28	TRBJ1-4	NA	TRBD1	CASSRRTGQEKLFF	TGTGCCAGCAGTCGTAGGACAGGACAAGAAAAACTGTTTTTT
TRBV27	TRBJ2-2	once	NA	CASSLYGGSTGELFF	TGTGCCAGCAGTTTATATGGGGGGTCGACCGGGGAGCTGTTTTTT